Below are 26 T cell receptor beta chains sequenced from a single sample in a study of CD8+CD57+ T cells in acquired aplastic anemia. All sequencing subjects had displayed CD8+CD57+ cell expansion on flow cytometry. TCR beta VDJ and CDR3 profiling used genomic DNA as template. TCRdb passed the reads through MiXCR, listing each CDR3 protein once. Here the sample spans some 170,000 distinct CDR3 sequences, 60% to 80% being singletons. The source material was sorted CD4+, CD8+, or CD8+CD57+ T cells (not recorded which) from PBMCs. Source of these receptors: a human donor with aplastic anemia.

The genes are TRBV15 and TRBJ1-4; D gene ambiguous. Between the trimmed V and J ends, which lost 1 base and 4 bases, there was a span of 7 bases. The CDR3 is 14 amino acids. CDR1 LNHNV and CDR2 YYDKDF come from the germline V gene (reference sequence). CDR3 in amino acids: CATSRGTVNEKLFF. The DNA of the CDR3 is TGTGCCACCAGCAGAGGGACGGTTAATGAAAAACTGTTTTTT. The full variable domain, in which reference TRBV15 and TRBJ1-4 provide the parts outside the CDR3, is DAMVIQNPRYQVTQFGKPVTLSCSQTLNHNVMYWYQQKSSQAPKLLFHYYDKDFNNEADTPDNFQSRRPNTSFCFLDIRSPGLGDTAMYLCATSRGTVNEKLFFGSGTQLSVL.

This clonotype came up once. Compared with germline, one end of the junction differs, possibly owing to a read error. Here the CDR3 reads CATSDISNQETQYF. The CDR3 bases are TGTGCCACCAGTGACATATCAAACCAGGAGACCCAGTACTTC. The chain employs TRBV24-1 and TRBJ2-5; D unclear. CDR3 size: 14 residues. Germline CDR1 reads KGHDR; CDR2 reads SFDVKD.

The V and J genes are TRBV12-3 or TRBV12-4 and TRBJ2-1; D unclear. The CDR3 has 12 residues. Trimming stripped 1 base from V and 9 bases from J, with 7 bases between. CDR3 residues: CASSLGVPEQFF. The CDR3 DNA is TGTGCCAGCAGTTTAGGAGTTCCTGAGCAGTTCTTC.

V is TRBV7-6 and J is TRBJ2-5; D is possibly TRBD1 (6 bases). Per the germline V gene, CDR1 is SGHVS and CDR2 is FNYEAQ. V was pared by 0 bases and J by 4 bases, with 12 bases between. The CDR3 runs 15 residues. The CDR3 DNA reads as TGTGCCAGCAGCTTAGCGGGGGCAGGGAGAGAGACCCAGTACTTC. It specifies CASSLAGAGRETQYF.

This clonotype was observed a handful of times. This chain uses TRBV24-1 with TRBJ1-2; the match to TRBD1 covers 9 bases. The CDR3 covers 14 residues. Trimming cost V 6 bases and J 8 bases; bases outside gene matches: 9. Germline CDR1 KGHDR, CDR2 SFDVKD. The CDR3 nucleotides read TGTGCCACCAGTCCGGGGGGGACAGGGAACGGCTACACCTTC. Its protein is CATSPGGTGNGYTF.

This chain uses TRBV4-1 with TRBJ2-7; perhaps D is TRBD1 or TRBD2 (5 bases each). Germline V lookup: CDR1 MGHRA, CDR2 YSYEKL. V lost 0 bases to trimming and J lost 4 bases, with 10 bases between them. This CDR3 spans 14 amino acids. The CDR3 loop is CASSQDRGAYEQYF. CDR3 nucleotides: TGCGCCAGCAGCCAAGATAGAGGGGCTTACGAGCAGTACTTC.

The rearrangement links TRBV9 to TRBJ1-3; the D is unclear. CDR3 length equals 14 residues. The germline V gene encodes CDR1 SGDLS and CDR2 YYNGEE. V was cut by 2 bases and J by 0 bases, with 6 bases left in between. CDR3 sequence: CASSVGSSGNTIYF. In DNA form, the CDR3 reads TGTGCCAGCAGCGTTGGTAGCTCTGGAAACACCATATATTTT.

CDR3 DNA: TGTGCCAGCAGTGACGGGACACCGTATGGCTACACCTTC. Translation: CASSDGTPYGYTF. The rearrangement joins TRBV25-1 to TRBJ1-2; a weak D match, TRBD1 (6 bases). This CDR3 contains 13 residues. Germline V gives CDR1 MGHDK, CDR2 SYGVNS. Deletions cut 3 bases from V and 5 bases from J, with 10 bases between.

This clonotype was detected once. This sequence joins TRBV7-9 and TRBJ1-1, with D possibly matching TRBD1 (6 bases). With 11 bases removed from V and 0 bases from J, the gap between germline ends came to 16 bases. CDR1 and CDR2 (germline): SEHNR, FQNEAQ (reference sequence). The CDR3 is 14 amino acids. CDR3 residues: CAAQAGAVNTEAFF. The DNA for the CDR3 is TGTGCCGCCCAAGCGGGGGCAGTGAACACTGAAGCTTTCTTT.

The chain employs TRBV20-1 and TRBJ2-1; 15 bases line up with TRBD2. Per germline, CDR1 DFQATT and CDR2 SNEGSKA (reference sequence). V shed 6 bases, J shed 7 bases, and the junction held 10 bases outside the gene matches. The CDR3 extends over 16 amino acids. CDR3 nucleotides: TGCAGTGCACCTTCGCGGACTAGCGGGAGGGCGAATGAGCAGTTCTTC. It specifies CSAPSRTSGRANEQFF.

This clonotype appeared a few times. The chain couples TRBV7-2 to TRBJ2-7, with 9 positions matching TRBD1. CDR1 SGHTA and CDR2 FQGNSA come from the germline V gene. CDR3 length: 14 residues. CDR3 sequence: CAIPTGGKAGEQYF. DNA of the CDR3: TGTGCGATCCCCACAGGGGGCAAGGCGGGCGAGCAGTACTTC.

This sequence joins TRBV20-1 and TRBJ2-1; D remains unclear. Between the trimmed V and J ends, which lost 8 bases and 9 bases, there was a span of 11 bases. Germline V gene sequence: CDR1 DFQATT, CDR2 SNEGSKA (reference sequence). The CDR3 extends over 10 amino acids. The CDR3 protein is CSYLGREQFF. The CDR3 DNA reads as TGCAGTTACCTAGGGCGTGAGCAGTTCTTC.

This chain uses TRBV7-2 with TRBJ2-2; the match to TRBD2 covers 7 bases. The ends lost 5 bases at V and 5 bases at J; junction bases unmatched: 8. The CDR3 totals 15 residues. CDR1 and CDR2 (germline): SGHTA, FQGNSA. As DNA, the CDR3 is TGTGCCAGCAGCCCTTGGGGGGGGAGGACCGGGGAGCTGTTTTTT. Translated, it gives CASSPWGGRTGELFF. Using reference TRBV7-2 and TRBJ2-2 for the parts outside the CDR3, the full variable domain is GAGVSQSPSNKVTEKGKDVELRCDPISGHTALYWYRQSLGQGLEFLIYFQGNSAPDKSGLPSDRFSAERTGGSVSTLTIQRTQQEDSAVYLCASSPWGGRTGELFFGEGSRLTVL.

V gene TRBV11-1 combines with J gene TRBJ1-2; maybe TRBD1 (5 bases). V lost 2 bases and J lost 3, with 10 bases in between. CDR3 length: 14 amino acids. The germline CDR1 and CDR2 sequences are SGHAT and FQDESV (reference sequence). The chain's CDR3 is CASSLLDTDYGYTF. The DNA for the CDR3 is TGTGCCAGCAGCTTACTGGACACGGACTATGGCTACACCTTC.

V is TRBV19 and J is TRBJ1-3, with D uncertain. The length of the CDR3 is 14 residues. Trimming stripped 3 bases from V and 2 bases from J, with 8 bases between. Germline values: CDR1 LNHDA, CDR2 SQIVND (reference sequence). In DNA, the CDR3 is TGTGCCAGTAGTATTTCTCTTACTGGAAACACCATATATTTT. Translating gives CASSISLTGNTIYF.

Points on this clonotype: At one boundary the junction diverges from the germline segment, which might be a read error. J is TRBJ1-1 and V is TRBV7-9, with D hard to call. CDR3 size: 15 residues. Germline loops: CDR1 SEHNR, CDR2 FQNEAQ (reference sequence). CDR3 loop: CASSQDVGRNTEAFF. The CDR3 DNA follows: TGCGCCAGCAGCCAAGATGTGGGTCGGAACACTGAAGCTTTCTTT.

The J gene is TRBJ2-5, the V gene TRBV20-1; a weak D match, TRBD2 (6 bases). This CDR3 is 14 amino acids long. Germline V gives CDR1 DFQATT, CDR2 SNEGSKA (reference sequence). The V and J ends lost 6 bases and 5 bases respectively, with 19 bases between them. The CDR3 coding sequence is TGCAGTGCGGGAATCCGGGAGCCCCGGGAGACCCAGTACTTC. This encodes CSAGIREPRETQYF.

This clonotype was recorded a few times. The chain employs TRBV9 and TRBJ1-1; 7 bases map to TRBD1. This CDR3 is built from 12 residues. Germline V gene sequence: CDR1 SGDLS, CDR2 YYNGEE. Trimming at V came to 2 bases and at J to 5 bases, leaving 0 bases not matched to a gene. CDR3 protein: CASSVGQTEAFF. For the CDR3, the DNA is TGTGCCAGCAGCGTGGGACAGACTGAAGCTTTCTTT.

This chain's CDR3 is CSAQQGARQYF. As DNA, the CDR3 is TGCAGTGCCCAACAGGGGGCGCGGCAGTACTTC. This chain joins TRBV20-1 and TRBJ2-7; 9 nucleotides align to TRBD1. Trimming took 6 bases from V and 9 from J; bases not matched to a gene: 6. CDR1 and CDR2 (germline): DFQATT, SNEGSKA (reference sequence). The length of the CDR3 is 11 residues.

The rearrangement joins TRBV6-2 or TRBV6-3 to TRBJ2-1; D gene ambiguous. This CDR3 spans 12 amino acids. Germline V gene data show CDR1 as MNHEY and CDR2 as SVGEGT. Trimming took 6 bases from V and 10 from J, leaving 13 bases between them. The CDR3 spells CASSLPTWEQFF. The CDR3 DNA is TGTGCCAGCAGCCTGCCTACTTGGGAGCAGTTCTTC.

This clonotype appeared a few times. The chain combines TRBV7-2 with TRBJ2-1, with D perhaps TRBD1 or TRBD2 (6 bases each). Between the trimmed V and J ends, which lost 1 base and 2 bases, there was a span of 12 bases. The germline V gene encodes CDR1 SGHTA and CDR2 FQGNSA. This CDR3 comprises 16 residues. In DNA, the CDR3 is TGTGCCAGCAGCTTAGTGGGGGGACAAGCCTACAATGAGCAGTTCTTC. The encoded protein is CASSLVGGQAYNEQFF.

The table lists this clonotype with a count of one. The chain joins TRBV24-1 to TRBJ2-1; 10 bases map to TRBD2. The CDR3 consists of 16 residues. V dropped 1 base and J dropped 10; count of bases not matched to a gene: 9. The germline gives CDR1 KGHDR, CDR2 SFDVKD. CDR3 region: CATSDLESGRAGEQFF. For the CDR3, the DNA is TGTGCCACCAGTGATTTAGAAAGCGGGAGGGCCGGGGAGCAGTTCTTC.

The chain employs TRBV29-1 and TRBJ2-7; possible D gene TRBD2, 6 bases. Germline V gene data show CDR1 as SQVTM and CDR2 as ANQGSEA. Trimming took off 7 bases at V and 2 bases at J, with 12 bases between the two ends. The CDR3 loop spans 12 amino acids. CDR3 in amino acids: CSAGLRPYEQYF. CDR3 DNA sequence: TGCAGCGCCGGACTACGGCCCTACGAGCAGTACTTC.

This clonotype appeared once. The genes are TRBV7-9 and TRBJ2-1; perhaps D is TRBD1 or TRBD2 (5 bases each). This CDR3 has 15 amino acids. Per the germline V gene, CDR1 is SEHNR and CDR2 is FQNEAQ (reference sequence). The V and J ends lost 4 bases and 14 bases respectively, with 24 bases between them. CDR3 amino acids: CASSSPGTTKVGEFF. The CDR3 DNA is TGTGCCAGCAGCTCCCCCGGGACCACCAAGGTGGGGGAGTTCTTC.

V usage is TRBV20-1 and J usage is TRBJ2-6, with D possibly TRBD1 on 5 matching bases. CDR3 length equals 16 residues. Germline loops: CDR1 DFQATT, CDR2 SNEGSKA (reference sequence). V lost 5 bases and J 1 base, leaving 15 bases between the germline ends. In DNA form, the CDR3 reads TGCAGTGCTCCAGGGCCCGGAAGGTCTGGGGCCAACGTCCTGACTTTC. Translating it yields CSAPGPGRSGANVLTF.

This clonotype has a handful of counts. Written as DNA, the CDR3 is TGTGCCAGCAGTGATGAGTGGCAGTCGACAGATACGCAGTATTTT. It encodes CASSDEWQSTDTQYF. The chain has TRBV2 and TRBJ2-3; D is unclear. The CDR3 runs to 15 residues. Germline V CDR1 and CDR2: SNHLY, FYNNEI. With 3 bases removed from V and 3 bases from J, the gap between germline ends came to 13 bases.